This T cell receptor (beta chain) was recovered during a study of neoadjuvant nivolumab and ipilimumab in lung cancer. Study-wide findings and caveats: Blood richness before therapy tracked richness in tumors resected after neoadjuvant therapy. Only two of four nivolumab-treated tumors gained richness and clonality by surgery.

Profiling relied on immunoSEQ multiplex PCR, and the TCRdb table lists in-frame clones only, not all of them. The sample records some 43,000 clones, roughly 91% being singletons. Remarks on this clone: As yet, its antigen is unknown.

The germline V gene encodes CDR1 SQVTM and CDR2 ANQGSEA. This CDR3 has 17 amino acids. The V and J ends lost 2 bases and 2 bases respectively, with 19 bases between them. The V and J genes are TRBV29-1 and TRBJ2-1; the D call may be TRBD1 or TRBD2 (7 bases each). The sequence came from an adult with non-small cell lung cancer. Some clones in this sample may be carry-over from other donors' samples. The sequences come from blood, collected before neoadjuvant nivolumab, alone or with ipilimumab. CDR3 sequence: CSVEWLGGQGAYNEQFF. CDR3 in DNA: TGCAGCGTTGAATGGTTGGGGGGGCAGGGGGCCTACAATGAGCAGTTCTTC.